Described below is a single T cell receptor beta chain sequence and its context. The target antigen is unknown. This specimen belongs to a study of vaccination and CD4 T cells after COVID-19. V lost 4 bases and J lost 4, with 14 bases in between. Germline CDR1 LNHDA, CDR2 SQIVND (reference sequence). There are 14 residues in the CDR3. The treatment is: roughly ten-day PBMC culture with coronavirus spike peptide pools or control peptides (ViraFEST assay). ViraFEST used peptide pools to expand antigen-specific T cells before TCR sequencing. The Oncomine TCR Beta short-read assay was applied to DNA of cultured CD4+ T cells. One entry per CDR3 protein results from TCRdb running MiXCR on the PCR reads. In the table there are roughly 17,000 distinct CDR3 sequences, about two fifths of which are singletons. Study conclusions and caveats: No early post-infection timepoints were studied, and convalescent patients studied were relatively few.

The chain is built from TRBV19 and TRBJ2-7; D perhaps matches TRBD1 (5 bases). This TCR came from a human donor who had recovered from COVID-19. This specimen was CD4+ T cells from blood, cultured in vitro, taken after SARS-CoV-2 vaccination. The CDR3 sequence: CASSTNYDSYEQYF. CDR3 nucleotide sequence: TGTGCCAGTAGTACAAATTATGACAGTTACGAGCAGTACTTC. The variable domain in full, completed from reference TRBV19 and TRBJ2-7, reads DGGITQSPKYLFRKEGQNVTLSCEQNLNHDAMYWYRQDPGQGLRLIYYSQIVNDFQKGDIAEGYSVSREKKESFPLTVTSAQKNPTAFYLCASSTNYDSYEQYFGPGTRLTVT.